Each of the 14 T cell receptor beta chains below was sequenced from the same sample in a study of OX40 agonist ivuxolimab in advanced cancers. The method was immunoSEQ multiplex PCR; TCRdb's version includes in-frame clones alone and lacks a portion of them. Among some 16,000 clones listed, around 80% were seen once. This specimen was CD4+ or CD8+ T cells sorted from blood, taken in a trial of the OX40 agonist ivuxolimab. The receptors stem from an adult with an advanced solid tumor such as melanoma, head and neck, liver or kidney cancer.

This chain joins TRBV9 and TRBJ2-7, with D perhaps TRBD2 (5 bases). Deletions cut 5 bases from V and 2 bases from J, with 14 bases between. Germline V gene lookup returns CDR1 SGDLS and CDR2 YYNGEE. The CDR3 sequence is 14 residues long. CDR3 sequence: CASSPSLDTYEQYF. The CDR3 bases are TGTGCCAGCAGTCCTAGCCTAGATACCTACGAGCAGTACTTC.

This clone was observed a few times. J is TRBJ1-5 and V is TRBV7-9, with unresolved D. The length of the CDR3 is 15 residues. Deletions cut 4 bases from V and 5 bases from J, with 15 bases between. Per the germline V gene, CDR1 is SEHNR and CDR2 is FQNEAQ (reference sequence). CDR3 coding DNA: TGTGCCAGCAGCTCCTGGGCAGCCAACGATCAGCCCCAGCATTTT. Translating it yields CASSSWAANDQPQHF.

The rearrangement uses TRBV4-3 and TRBJ2-3; D is perhaps TRBD1 (6 bases). V lost 0 bases and J 10 bases, leaving 11 bases between the germline ends. Germline V CDR1 and CDR2: LGHNA, YSLEER. CDR3 length: 13 residues. The CDR3 reads CASSQDGQRPQYF. In DNA, the CDR3 is TGCGCCAGCAGCCAAGATGGACAGCGGCCGCAGTATTTT.

The V call is TRBV9, the J call TRBJ1-2, with 10 positions matching TRBD1. Germline lookup yields CDR1 SGDLS and CDR2 YYNGEE. The CDR3 spans 14 residues. J was trimmed by 7 bases and V by 4 bases; bases with no gene match: 7. The CDR3 spells CASSTSGTGAGYTF. The CDR3, as DNA: TGTGCCAGCAGCACCTCCGGGACAGGGGCTGGCTACACCTTC.

The chain has TRBV15 and TRBJ1-2, with TRBD1 matching over 9 bases. V shed 3 bases and J 4 bases; nucleotides not matched to a gene: 6. The CDR3 spans 15 residues. CDR1 LNHNV and CDR2 YYDKDF come from the germline V gene (reference sequence). For the CDR3, the DNA is TGTGCCACCAGCAGGGGACAGGGAATAGGCTATGGCTACACCTTC. This gives the protein CATSRGQGIGYGYTF. Based on the CDR3 plus reference TRBV15 and TRBJ1-2, the full variable domain is DAMVIQNPRYQVTQFGKPVTLSCSQTLNHNVMYWYQQKSSQAPKLLFHYYDKDFNNEADTPDNFQSRRPNTSFCFLDIRSPGLGDTAMYLCATSRGQGIGYGYTFGSGTRLTVV.

The rearrangement joins TRBV9 to TRBJ2-7, with TRBD1 matching over 7 bases. V dropped 4 bases and J dropped 5; count of bases not matched to a gene: 9. Looked up from germline, CDR1 is SGDLS and CDR2 is YYNGEE. The CDR3 spans 14 residues. The CDR3 nucleotides are TGTGCCAGCAGCCCGCGGACAGGTTTGAACGAGCAGTACTTC. This translates into CASSPRTGLNEQYF.

The chain couples TRBV7-9 to TRBJ2-1, with 9 bases matching TRBD1. Germline assignment: CDR1 SEHNR and CDR2 FQNEAQ (reference sequence). The CDR3 is made up of 15 amino acids. V shed 6 bases, J shed 1 base, and the junction held 4 bases outside the gene matches. Here the CDR3 reads CASSLGQGSYNEQFF. CDR3 sequence (DNA): TGTGCCAGCAGTTTGGGACAGGGATCCTACAATGAGCAGTTCTTC.

V gene TRBV10-3 combines with J gene TRBJ1-3; TRBD1 agrees at 8 bases. Germline loops: CDR1 ENHRY, CDR2 SYGVKD. V trimming: 7 bases; J trimming: 0 bases; junction bases outside the gene matches: 8. The CDR3 has 16 residues. This chain's CDR3 is CAIMMDRALSGNTIYF. The CDR3 region has the DNA TGTGCCATCATGATGGACAGGGCCCTCTCTGGAAACACCATATATTTT.

CDR3 bases: TGTGCCAGCAGCTACAGGGGAAACTATGGCTACACCTTC. Residues: CASSYRGNYGYTF. The V call is TRBV28, the J call TRBJ1-2, with TRBD1 identical over 7 bases. The CDR3 covers 13 residues. From germline, CDR1 is MDHEN and CDR2 SYDVKM. Germline trimming cut 6 bases from V and 2 bases from J; bases unmatched to any gene: 3.

The CDR3 loop reads CASSFPSGAYNEQFF. The CDR3 region has the DNA TGTGCCAGCAGTTTCCCTAGCGGGGCTTACAATGAGCAGTTCTTC. The chain has TRBV13 and TRBJ2-1; 9 bases are shared with TRBD2. The germline CDR1 and CDR2 sequences are PRHDT and FYEKMQ (reference sequence). The CDR3 length is 15 residues. With 6 bases clipped from V and 4 bases from J, the junction kept 7 bases outside the gene matches.

Details on this clone: Other DNA sequences in this specimen translate into the identical CDR3. The chain employs TRBV27 and TRBJ2-7; D gene unclear. Trimming pared 2 bases from V and 1 base from J, leaving 6 bases between. The CDR3 loop spans 13 amino acids. Germline V gene sequence: CDR1 MNHEY, CDR2 SMNVEV (reference sequence). CDR3 protein: CASSLGQSYEQYF. The CDR3, as DNA: TGTGCCAGCAGTTTAGGGCAGTCCTACGAGCAGTACTTC.

J is TRBJ2-3 and V is TRBV7-2; D unresolved. V was shortened by 1 base and J by 1 base, with 6 bases between the two germline ends. Germline V gene sequence: CDR1 SGHTA, CDR2 FQGNSA. CDR3 size: 14 residues. The CDR3 bases are TGTGCCAGCAGCTTAGTGGCAGGCACAGATACGCAGTATTTT. Amino acids: CASSLVAGTDTQYF. The full variable domain, in which reference TRBV7-2 and TRBJ2-3 provide the parts outside the CDR3, is GAGVSQSPSNKVTEKGKDVELRCDPISGHTALYWYRQSLGQGLEFLIYFQGNSAPDKSGLPSDRFSAERTGGSVSTLTIQRTQQEDSAVYLCASSLVAGTDTQYFGPGTRLTVL.

The chain employs TRBV27 and TRBJ2-7; D perhaps matches TRBD1 (6 bases). Per the germline V gene, CDR1 is MNHEY and CDR2 is SMNVEV (reference sequence). V was cut by 6 bases and J by 6 bases, with 12 bases left in between. The CDR3 is made up of 12 amino acids. The CDR3 is CASSLTGGEQYF. The CDR3 DNA reads as TGTGCCAGCAGCCTGACAGGCGGCGAGCAGTACTTC.

The gene calls are TRBV2 and TRBJ1-6, with a possible D match to TRBD1 (6 bases). V shed 7 bases and J shed 4 bases, with 11 bases lying between them. CDR3 length: 14 residues. The germline gives CDR1 SNHLY, CDR2 FYNNEI. Here the CDR3 reads CASTVDSYNSPLHF. For the CDR3, the DNA is TGTGCCAGCACCGTGGACAGTTATAATTCACCCCTCCACTTT.